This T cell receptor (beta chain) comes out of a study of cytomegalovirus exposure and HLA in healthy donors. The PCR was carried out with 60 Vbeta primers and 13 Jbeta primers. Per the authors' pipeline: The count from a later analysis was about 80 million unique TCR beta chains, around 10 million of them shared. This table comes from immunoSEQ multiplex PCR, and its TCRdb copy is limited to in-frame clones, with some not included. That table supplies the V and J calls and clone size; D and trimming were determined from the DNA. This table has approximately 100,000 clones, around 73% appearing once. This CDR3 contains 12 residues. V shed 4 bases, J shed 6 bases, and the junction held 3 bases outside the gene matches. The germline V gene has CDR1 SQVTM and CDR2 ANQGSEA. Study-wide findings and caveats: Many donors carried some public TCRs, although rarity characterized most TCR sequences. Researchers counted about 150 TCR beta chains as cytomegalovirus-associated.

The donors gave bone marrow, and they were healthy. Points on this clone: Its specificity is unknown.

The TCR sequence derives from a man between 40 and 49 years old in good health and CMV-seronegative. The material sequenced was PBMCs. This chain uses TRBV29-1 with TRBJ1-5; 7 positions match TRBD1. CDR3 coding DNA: TGCAGCGTTGGGAACAGGGGTCAGCCCCAGCATTTT. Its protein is CSVGNRGQPQHF.